A selection of T cell receptor beta chains follows, all from one sample in a study of pediatric ulcerative colitis. The table came from immunoSEQ multiplex PCR; TCRdb's copy has only in-frame clones and leaves some out. The sample records 30,000 to 45,000 clones, approximately 87% being singletons. Material for sequencing was blood. The receptors shown here come from a girl under 18 with moderate ulcerative colitis. Both conserved end residues are part of each CDR3. D genes are given only for firm matches. Part of the rows lack a size; the others show once, few, many or a class for expanded clones.

d_gene	v_gene	j_gene	abundance	CDR3nt	CDR3aa
TRBD2	TRBV5-4	TRBJ2-7	-	TGTGCCAGCAGCTTGAACCGCGGGGGGGGCTACGAGCAGTACTTC	CASSLNRGGGYEQYF
-	TRBV21-1	TRBJ1-1	-	TGTGCCAGCAGCAAGCGGGGTAGGGGCACTGAAGCTTTCTTT	CASSKRGRGTEAFF
-	TRBV15	TRBJ2-7	-	TGTGCCACCAGCAGAGATCCCCAGATCTACGAGCAGTACTTC	CATSRDPQIYEQYF
TRBD2	TRBV7-6	TRBJ2-1	-	TGTGCCAGCAGCCTCCTGACTAGCGGGAGGGCCGCGAGGTCCTACAATGAGCAGTTCTTC	CASSLLTSGRAARSYNEQFF
-	TRBV11-2	TRBJ1-1	-	TGTGCCAGCAGCCCAGGTGTGACTGAAGCTTTCTTT	CASSPGVTEAFF
TRBD1	TRBV18	TRBJ1-5	few	TGTGCCAGCTCACCAGGGGGACAGGGGAAGTCCCAGCATTTT	CASSPGGQGKSQHF
TRBD2	TRBV9	TRBJ2-1	once	TGTGCCAGCAGCGCCCGCACTAGCGGGGTCAGGAATGAGCAGTTCTTC	CASSARTSGVRNEQFF
-	TRBV19	TRBJ1-1	few	TGTGCCAGTCCCCCCTGGGACACTGAAGCTTTCTTT	CASPPWDTEAFF
-	TRBV18	TRBJ1-1	-	TGTGCCAGCTCACCTGCAAGGGAGGGGGCTGAAGCTTTCTTT	CASSPAREGAEAFF
TRBD1	TRBV5-1	TRBJ2-1	-	TGCGCCAGCCACGAATCAGGGGGCGTGGAGGGTGAGCAGTTCTTC	CASHESGGVEGEQFF
TRBD2	TRBV5-6	TRBJ2-5	once	TGTGCCAGCAGCTTCACCGGGACTAGCGGGGGGGACCAGTACTTC	CASSFTGTSGGDQYF
TRBD2	TRBV11-2	TRBJ2-3	-	TGTGCCAGCAGCCTGGGGGGACTAGCGGGAGCGGATACGCAGTATTTT	CASSLGGLAGADTQYF
TRBD1	TRBV7-2	TRBJ2-7	-	TGTGCTAGCAGCTTCGGGACAGGGGACACCTACGAGCAGTACTTC	CASSFGTGDTYEQYF
-	TRBV4-1	TRBJ2-3	-	TGCGCCAGCAGCCTCCGGGATCCTAGAAGCACAGATACGCAGTATTTT	CASSLRDPRSTDTQYF
-	TRBV6-1	TRBJ1-5	medium-sized	TGTGCCAGCATCTGGCAGTATGGTGAGCCCCAGCATTTT	CASIWQYGEPQHF
-	TRBV7-8	TRBJ2-5	-	TGTGCCAGCAGCTTAGCGCCTTGGGGGGCGCGGGGAGAGACCCAGTACTTC	CASSLAPWGARGETQYF
-	TRBV7-9	TRBJ1-2	-	TGTGCCGGCAACCCGGGGGGGTTCGACTATGGCTACACCTTC	CAGNPGGFDYGYTF
-	TRBV15	TRBJ2-7	-	TGTGCCACCAGCTTAAGAGTGGGACAGCAGTACTTC	CATSLRVGQQYF
-	TRBV4-1	TRBJ2-1	-	TGCGCCAGCAGCCTAGGGACGCCGGACACCTACAATGAGCAGTTCTTC	CASSLGTPDTYNEQFF
TRBD1	TRBV2	TRBJ2-1	-	TGTGCCAGCAGTTTCACCGGGACAGGGGGCTTCAATGAGCAGTTCTTC	CASSFTGTGGFNEQFF
-	TRBV28	TRBJ1-2	once	TGTGCCAGCAGTTCCCCCCGGGGGGGGTTCTATGGCTACACCTTC	CASSSPRGGFYGYTF
TRBD2	TRBV20-1	TRBJ2-1	-	TGCAGTGCGCGGAGGACTAGTGAGCAGTTCTTC	CSARRTSEQFF
TRBD1	TRBV27	TRBJ2-1	-	TGTGCCAGCAGTATACCGACAGGGTCCTACAATGAGCAGTTCTTC	CASSIPTGSYNEQFF
-	TRBV7-2	TRBJ2-3	-	TGTGCCAGCAGCTTATCCAGGACCCCAGATACGCAGTATTTT	CASSLSRTPDTQYF
TRBD1	TRBV7-9	TRBJ2-1	-	TGTGCCAGCAGCTTCTTGACAGGGGTGGTGAATGAGCAGTTCTTC	CASSFLTGVVNEQFF
TRBD2	TRBV5-1	TRBJ2-3	-	TGCGCCAGCAGCTTTCGGACTAGCGGAAGCACAGATACGCAGTATTTT	CASSFRTSGSTDTQYF
-	TRBV7-9	TRBJ1-1	-	TGTGCCAGCAGCTCAGCAGGGACCTTTCTTCGGGACACTGAAGCTTTCTTT	CASSSAGTFLRDTEAFF
-	TRBV19	TRBJ2-1	-	TGTGCCAGTAGTATAGGGCATGGCCGGACATATCTGTTCTTC	CASSIGHGRTYLFF
-	TRBV19	TRBJ2-7	-	TGTGCCAGTAGTATAGGGTCAGGGGCCTACTACGAGCAGTACTTC	CASSIGSGAYYEQYF
TRBD1	TRBV19	TRBJ1-5	-	TGTGCCAGTAGTATATTTGGGACAGCAGGCAATCAGCCCCAGCATTTT	CASSIFGTAGNQPQHF
TRBD2	TRBV5-6	TRBJ2-7	-	TGTGCCAGCAGTCCCCAATCGGGGGGATTTTCCTACGAGCAGTACTTC	CASSPQSGGFSYEQYF
-	TRBV5-6	TRBJ2-6	once	TGTGCCAGCAGTTCATTCCTTGGACGAGACCGTGGGGCCAACGTCCTGACTTTC	CASSSFLGRDRGANVLTF
-	TRBV6-5	TRBJ2-7	-	TGTGCCAGCAGTTACTCGAGGGACTCCTACGAGCAGTACTTC	CASSYSRDSYEQYF
-	TRBV19	TRBJ2-7	-	TGTGCCAGTAGTATGGTGGTTTTTGGCGTATACGAGCAGTACTTC	CASSMVVFGVYEQYF
-	TRBV30	TRBJ2-5	-	TGTGCCTGGAGTGCACTAACCCAAGAGACCCAGTACTTC	CAWSALTQETQYF
-	TRBV7-2	TRBJ1-3	-	TGTGCCAGCACCCTGGACAGCGCCTCTGGAAACACCATATATTTT	CASTLDSASGNTIYF